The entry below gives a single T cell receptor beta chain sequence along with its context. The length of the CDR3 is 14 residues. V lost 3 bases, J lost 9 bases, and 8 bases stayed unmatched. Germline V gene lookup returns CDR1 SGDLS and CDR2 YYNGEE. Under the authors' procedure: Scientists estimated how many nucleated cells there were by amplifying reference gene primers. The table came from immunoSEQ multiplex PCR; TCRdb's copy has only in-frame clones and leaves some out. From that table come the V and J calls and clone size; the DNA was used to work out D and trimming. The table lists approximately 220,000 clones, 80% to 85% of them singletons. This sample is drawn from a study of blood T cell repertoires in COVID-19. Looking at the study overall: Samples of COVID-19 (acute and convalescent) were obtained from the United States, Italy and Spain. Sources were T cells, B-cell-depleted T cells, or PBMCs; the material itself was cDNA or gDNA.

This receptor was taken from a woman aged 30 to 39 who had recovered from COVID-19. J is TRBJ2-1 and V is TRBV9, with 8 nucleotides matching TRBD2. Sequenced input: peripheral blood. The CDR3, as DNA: TGTGCCAGCAGCGCGGCCACGGGGGGGTTTGAGCAGTTCTTC. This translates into CASSAATGGFEQFF.